The 6 T cell receptor beta chains below come from one sample, sequenced in a study of response to subunit inactivated influenza vaccine. Each CDR3 protein is one row after TCRdb ran MiXCR on the RT-PCR reads. The sample contains about 190,000 distinct CDR3 sequences, around an eighth of which appear only once. This specimen consisted of CD8+ T cells sorted from PBMCs, obtained 4 to 6 days after vaccination. Source of these receptors: a man aged 45-65 years who received an inactivated influenza vaccine.

The chain is built from TRBV5-5 and TRBJ2-1; TRBD2 agrees at 10 bases. Germline-derived CDR1 and CDR2 are SGHKS and YYEKEE (reference sequence). The CDR3 loop spans 13 amino acids. The J segment lost 8 bases and the V segment lost 4 bases, leaving 3 bases of the junction unmatched. The CDR3 protein is CASSGTSDDEQFF. DNA of the CDR3: TGTGCCAGCAGCGGGACTAGCGACGATGAGCAGTTCTTC.

A single count supports this clonotype. The chain combines TRBV7-9 with TRBJ2-7, with no clear D. Looked up from germline, CDR1 is SEHNR and CDR2 is FQNEAQ (reference sequence). V lost 4 bases to trimming and J lost 1 base, with 8 bases between them. The CDR3 spans 13 residues. CDR3 residues: CASSSSISYEQYF. The CDR3 DNA is TGTGCCAGCAGCTCTTCGATTTCCTACGAGCAGTACTTC. Using reference TRBV7-9 and TRBJ2-7 for the parts outside the CDR3, the full variable domain is DTGVSQNPRHKITKRGQNVTFRCDPISEHNRLYWYRQTLGQGPEFLTYFQNEAQLEKSRLLSDRFSAERPKGSFSTLEIQRTEQGDSAMYLCASSSSISYEQYFGPGTRLTVT.

This clonotype has ten or more counts. V usage is TRBV10-3 and J usage is TRBJ2-7; 12 bases align to TRBD2. This CDR3 spans 16 amino acids. Germline V CDR1 and CDR2: ENHRY, SYGVKD. V trimming: 2 bases; J trimming: 6 bases; junction bases outside the gene matches: 8. DNA for the CDR3: TGTGCCATCAGTGAGGGAGTGGGACTAGCGGGCGCCGAGCAGTACTTC. It encodes CAISEGVGLAGAEQYF.

This clonotype has just a few counts. The rearrangement links TRBV7-2 to TRBJ2-7; perhaps D is TRBD1 or TRBD2 (5 bases each). Germline assignment: CDR1 SGHTA and CDR2 FQGNSA. CDR3 length equals 14 residues. The ends were cut back, 4 bases at V and 1 base at J, with 11 bases in the middle. Here the CDR3 reads CASSWGTYSYEQYF. CDR3 coding DNA: TGTGCCAGCAGCTGGGGGACGTATTCCTACGAGCAGTACTTC.

The V gene is TRBV27, the J gene TRBJ2-5; 7 bases fit TRBD1. Unmatched junction bases numbered 11, after V lost 6 bases and J lost 4 bases. The CDR3 has 15 amino acids. CDR1 is MNHEY, CDR2 SMNVEV, per germline (reference sequence). The CDR3 reads CASSHETGIGETQYF. CDR3 coding DNA: TGTGCCAGCAGCCACGAGACAGGGATTGGAGAGACCCAGTACTTC.

This clonotype was counted ten times or more. The chain links TRBV12-3 or TRBV12-4 to TRBJ1-6; D is ambiguous. The CDR3 totals 12 residues. The V and J ends lost 6 bases and 8 bases respectively, with 8 bases between them. The CDR3 region has the DNA TGTGCCAGCAGCCCGGGTGATTCACCCCTCCACTTT. Its translation is CASSPGDSPLHF.